One sample yielded the 14 T cell receptor beta chains listed below, sequenced in a study of glioma-infiltrating T cells. TCR alpha and beta CDR3 regions were amplified from RNA using iRepertoire nested multiplex PCR. TCRdb called the multiplex PCR reads again in MiXCR, with one record for every CDR3 protein. The repertoire includes roughly 16,000 distinct CDR3 sequences, roughly 60% of them detected once, and approximately 42% sits in the top ten. The specimen sequenced was glioma tissue, nonneoplastic brain tissue, or PBMCs (not recorded which). These receptors were obtained from a human donor with low-grade glioma or glioblastoma, undergoing nonglioma brain surgery, or in good health (not recorded which).

The chain links TRBV25-1 to TRBJ2-6; no firm D call. CDR3 length equals 16 residues. CDR1 is MGHDK, CDR2 SYGVNS, per germline. Deletions cut 5 bases from V and 0 bases from J, with 11 bases between. Written as DNA, the CDR3 is TGTGCCAGCAGTACCCCAGGCCTCTCTGGGGCCAACGTCCTGACTTTC. This gives the protein CASSTPGLSGANVLTF.

Only one count was recorded for this clonotype. CDR3 sequence (DNA): TGCAGTGCGCGAACCGGGACAGGAGGGACTGAAGCTTTCTTT. It codes for CSARTGTGGTEAFF. The V call is TRBV20-1, the J call TRBJ1-1; 8 nucleotides line up with TRBD1. The CDR3 covers 14 residues. In germline, CDR1 is DFQATT, CDR2 SNEGSKA (reference sequence). J lost 5 bases, V lost 6 bases, and 11 bases had no gene match.

This clonotype was observed a handful of times. The gene calls are TRBV3-1 and TRBJ2-6, with D perhaps matching TRBD1 (5 bases). CDR3 length equals 16 residues. Per the germline V gene, CDR1 is LGHDT and CDR2 is YNNKEL (reference sequence). The ends were cut back, 4 bases at V and 0 bases at J, with 10 bases in the middle. The CDR3: CASSLYTGSGANVLTF. The CDR3 bases are TGTGCCAGCAGCCTGTACACAGGCTCTGGGGCCAACGTCCTGACTTTC.

With regard to this clonotype: At one boundary the junction diverges from the germline segment, which might be a read error. This chain uses TRBV6-2 or TRBV6-3 with TRBJ2-1; D remains ambiguous. The germline gives CDR1 MNHEY, CDR2 SVGEGT. The CDR3 loop spans 11 amino acids. Written as DNA, the CDR3 is TGCGCCAGCAGTTACGTAAGAGAGCAGTTCTTC. The encoded protein is CASSYVREQFF.

The V call is TRBV20-1, the J call TRBJ1-5, with D perhaps matching TRBD1 (6 bases). The CDR3 runs 12 residues. Deletions cut 5 bases from V and 7 bases from J, with 12 bases between. Germline V CDR1 and CDR2: DFQATT, SNEGSKA (reference sequence). DNA of the CDR3: TGCAGTGCTGTACAGGGAAGCCAGCCCCAGCATTTT. This encodes CSAVQGSQPQHF.

This clonotype showed up many times. The chain joins TRBV5-1 to TRBJ1-2, with D hard to call. The CDR3 runs to 14 residues. From germline, CDR1 is SGHRS and CDR2 YFSETQ. Trimming stripped 4 bases from V and 7 bases from J, with 17 bases between. The CDR3 protein is CASSGEAYTGGYTF. CDR3 sequence (DNA): TGCGCCAGCAGCGGGGAGGCCTACACCGGTGGCTACACCTTC.

The sample holds many counts of this clonotype. This chain uses TRBV7-2 with TRBJ1-6; D unresolved. This CDR3 has 14 amino acids. Germline loops: CDR1 SGHTA, CDR2 FQGNSA. V was shortened by 0 bases and J by 7 bases, with 7 bases between the two germline ends. For the CDR3, the DNA is TGTGCCAGCAGCTTAGCTTTAGGAAATTCACCCCTCCACTTT. Encoded protein: CASSLALGNSPLHF. Together with reference TRBV7-2 and TRBJ1-6, the CDR3 gives the full variable domain: GAGVSQSPSNKVTEKGKDVELRCDPISGHTALYWYRQSLGQGLEFLIYFQGNSAPDKSGLPSDRFSAERTGGSVSTLTIQRTQQEDSAVYLCASSLALGNSPLHFGNGTRLTVT.

The V call is TRBV28, the J call TRBJ1-2, with TRBD1 matching over 9 bases. The V segment lost 5 bases and the J segment 8 bases; nucleotides outside the gene matches: 9. The CDR3 contains 14 residues. Per germline, CDR1 MDHEN and CDR2 SYDVKM. The CDR3 nucleotides read TGTGCCAGCAGTATAACGGGACAGGGCGAGGGCTACACCTTC. The encoded protein is CASSITGQGEGYTF.

In the case of this clonotype: Since no conserved phenylalanine or tryptophan closes the CDR3, a read error is the likely cause. The V call is TRBV6-1, the J call TRBJ2-7, with D possibly being TRBD1 or TRBD2 (5 bases each). Trimming cost V 5 bases and J 7 bases, with 21 bases left between them. The CDR3 loop spans 15 amino acids. Germline lookup yields CDR1 MNHNS and CDR2 SASEGT. The CDR3 nucleotides are TGTGCCAGCAGTCTACCTGGGACCGCCTCGTCTGAGCAGTACCTC. This sequence encodes CASSLPGTASSEQYL.

The chain uses TRBV6-5 and TRBJ2-7; D is undetermined. Germline V gives CDR1 MNHEY, CDR2 SVGAGI. V was trimmed by 4 bases and J by 0 bases, leaving 7 bases between them. The CDR3 contains 13 residues. This chain's CDR3 is CASSLHVSYEQYF. The DNA for the CDR3 is TGTGCCAGCAGTTTACACGTCTCCTACGAGCAGTACTTC.

This clonotype was seen a few times. CDR3 in amino acids: CSALNERAYNEQFF. Here the CDR3 DNA reads TGCAGTGCTTTGAACGAGCGAGCTTACAATGAGCAGTTCTTC. V and J are TRBV20-1 and TRBJ2-1, with D uncertain. The CDR3 has 14 residues. Germline V gives CDR1 DFQATT, CDR2 SNEGSKA (reference sequence). V shed 5 bases and J shed 4 bases, with 15 bases lying between them.

This clonotype was recorded only once. The chain carries TRBV6-1 and TRBJ2-7; 14 nucleotides agree with TRBD2. The CDR3 runs to 17 residues. Germline V gives CDR1 MNHNS, CDR2 SASEGT. Germline trimming cut 6 bases from V and 0 bases from J; bases unmatched to any gene: 7. CDR3 nucleotides: TGTGCCAGCAGCTACGCCGGGACTAGCGGGAGCTCCTACGAGCAGTACTTC. Its protein product is CASSYAGTSGSSYEQYF.

Regarding this clonotype: This likely comes from a read error, as the CDR3 has no conserved phenylalanine or tryptophan at its end. V gene TRBV20-1 combines with J gene TRBJ1-5; no clear D. Trimming took 0 bases from V and 1 from J, leaving 7 bases between them. The CDR3 totals 14 residues. Germline assignment: CDR1 DFQATT and CDR2 SNEGSKA (reference sequence). CDR3 protein: CSARDSMSNQPQHV. The CDR3 DNA follows: TGCAGTGCTAGAGATTCAATGAGCAATCAGCCCCAGCATGTT.

V and J are TRBV19 and TRBJ2-3; 12 positions agree with TRBD1. The length of the CDR3 is 17 residues. The J segment lost 2 bases and the V segment lost 4 bases, leaving 7 bases of the junction unmatched. CDR1 is LNHDA, CDR2 SQIVND, per germline (reference sequence). The CDR3: CASSTPGTGGYTDTQYF. CDR3 nucleotide sequence: TGTGCCAGTAGTACACCCGGGACAGGGGGCTACACAGATACGCAGTATTTT. The complete variable domain, with remaining parts taken from reference TRBV19 and TRBJ2-3, reads DGGITQSPKYLFRKEGQNVTLSCEQNLNHDAMYWYRQDPGQGLRLIYYSQIVNDFQKGDIAEGYSVSREKKESFPLTVTSAQKNPTAFYLCASSTPGTGGYTDTQYFGPGTRLTVL.